This T cell receptor beta chain comes out of a study of cytomegalovirus exposure and HLA in healthy donors (dated by TCRdb to the late 2010s). Regarding the research as a whole: In an earlier analysis of 450 to 750 of the donors, under 300 Gb of sequence data and 117 million unique TCR beta sequences from about 190 million T cells were reported. High-throughput TCR immunosequencing, statistical association of individual TCRs with disease status, and machine learning were combined to predict cytomegalovirus infection status. Along with the approximately 700-subject first cohort, a separate validation cohort of roughly 110 different subjects was used. HLA typing covered class I and class II loci at four-digit resolution. Among 300 to 450 genotyped donors of the cohort, an average of around 240,000 unique TCR beta nucleotide sequences were sequenced per donor, about a sixth of them non-productive. Typing coverage varied by locus: roughly 620-640 donors for A, B, C, DRB1 and DQB1; under 550 for DQA1; about 570 for DPA1; 400 to 480 for DPB1. Approximately 300 gigabases of sequencing data and approximately 91 million unique TCR sequences made up an early release that covered roughly 670 HLA-typed donors. Alongside the repertoire data, information on donor age, sex, ethnicity and CMV serostatus was compiled. Rather than using new phenotypic data, the later analysis identified candidate immune exposures from TCR beta sequences and from how often those sequences occurred across donors. All discovery cohort repertoires had been generated on a single sequencing platform. An earlier analysis of nearly 600 of the donors applied high-throughput TCR beta sequencing to assess whether each TCR beta V gene segment acted as functional or pseudogenic. Using immunosequencing, the study profiled T cell repertoires from roughly 650 subjects and related those repertoires to cytomegalovirus serostatus. A few DR-DQ haplotypes were handled as single units for association and clustering because linkage in the cohort was strong. A later analysis re-analyzed previously published TCR beta repertoires from 666 donors and added high-resolution HLA genotyping to study TCR occurrence patterns. The genetic ancestry cluster associated with self-reported Caucasian donors included 81% of the 350 to 500 genotyped donors. Genome-wide SNP genotypes for about 65% of the roughly 670 donors were used in a later genetic analysis, which treated that subset as a discovery cohort. The study aimed to test whether cataloging public T cell receptors could reveal signatures of past pathogen exposure.

The CDR3 has 16 amino acids, counting the end cysteine and phenylalanine. CDR3 DNA only is kept here, 48 bases in frame from base 1. Deletion took 3 bases off V and 3 bases off J, with a span of 18 bases between the germline ends. The germline V gene gives CDR1 as MGHRA and CDR2 as YSYEKL. Remarks on this clone: Its antigen has not been determined. No qualities accompany the bases; no much larger clone lies one base away.

The protocol used for the library was the immunoSEQ multiplex PCR assay. The multiplex PCR relied on a mix of 60 forward primers for TCR Vbeta segments and 13 reverse primers for TCR Jbeta segments. A multiplex PCR assay on genomic DNA amplified the CDR3 region of rearranged TCR beta genes. The amplified TCR beta libraries were sequenced on the Illumina HiSeq System as 87-base-pair reads. Regarding the original processing steps: A later analysis tallied tens of millions of unique TCR beta chains across the 600 to 700 repertoires, and approximately 11 million of those chains were shared by two or more donors. To remove PCR and sequencing errors, raw reads were error-corrected and collapsed into unique sequences using a nearest-neighbor algorithm that merged closely related sequences. To assign V, D and J gene segments, CDR3 sequences were aligned to IMGT reference sequences. For a sequence to be retained, a match of at least six nucleotides was required to both a V gene segment and a J gene segment. A rearrangement was called productive if the CDR3 had no stop codons and remained in frame with V and J, and every other rearrangement was called non-productive. CDR3 was defined by IMGT convention, running from the second conserved V-encoded cysteine to the conserved J-encoded phenylalanine. Sequences without an unambiguous match to a single V gene segment were excluded from the earlier analysis of approximately 600 of the donors. In an earlier analysis of a few hundred of the donors, a V segment was called functional when productive rearrangements were above 56.7%, and segregating when the standard deviation between donors exceeded 5%. To diagnose cytomegalovirus status from the catalog of TCR beta chain sequences, a statistical classification framework was built. V and J gene assignment, in a later analysis, came from comparing TCR nucleotide sequences with IMGT/GENE-DB human TR gene sequences. In a later analysis, CDR3 sequences and most-parsimonious VDJ recombination scenarios were assigned using the TCRdist pipeline. In a later analysis, each TCR beta chain was defined by its CDR3 amino acid sequence together with its V-gene family, and reads without a unique V-gene family were excluded. In a later analysis, around 650 highly shared, low-generation-probability nucleotide sequences were removed to address suspected cross-contamination and a sequencing artifact. For each public chain, a later analysis derived a clonal expansion index from normalized ranks of inferred template counts within each repertoire. A later analysis computed generation probabilities with a VDJ recombination model fitted to out-of-frame rearrangements, and checked the results against IGoR. In a later analysis, hypergeometric tests were used to score TCR-TCR, TCR-HLA and TCR-CMV co-occurrence, with a repertoire-size bias correction applied to TCR pairs. A later analysis estimated false discovery rates by permuting HLA or CMV assignments 20 times. In a later analysis, co-occurring TCRs were grouped using DBSCAN, with TCRdist sequence similarity added in when clustering inside HLA-allele-positive subsets. Co-occurrence clustering excluded repertoires with fewer than 30,000 or more than 120,000 public chains, plus five with anomalous nucleotide sharing. TCRdb mirrors the immuneACCESS table, restricted to in-frame sequences. Some clones are absent from its copies; in checked studies, under half trace to an unresolved V gene, and the reason for the others is unknown. V and J calls and clone size are given by that table; D and trimming were obtained from the DNA. For this sample there are 200,000 to 250,000 clones; about 80% appear just once. The top ten hold under 3% of the sample.

General conclusions and limits of the study: A further reported finding was that TCR beta sequences accurately predicted the HLA-A and HLA-B alleles for most subjects in the first cohort. In a later analysis, HLA-associated TCR beta chains were found to be more clonally expanded and to have lower generation probabilities than equally common non-associated chains. According to a later analysis, TCR association rates differed among HLA loci, with DRB1 alleles showing the most associated TCRs and HLA-C alleles showing the fewest. When HLA alleles, especially DR and DQ, strongly co-occurred, attributing TCR associations to individual alleles was difficult. Because HLA typing was unavailable for some donors at each locus, only the typed subset was used in association tests. A cluster of highly shared sequence variants was judged likely to represent a technical artifact of the sequencing pipeline. In an earlier analysis of approximately 590 of the donors, most TCR beta V segments were observed in productive rearrangements about 87% or about 30% of the time, broadly matching IMGT annotations. The classifier was reported to diagnose cytomegalovirus status with high specificity and sensitivity in both the original cohort and the validation cohort. In a later analysis, most CMV-associated TCR beta chains were found to appear HLA-restricted, with HLA associations seemingly driven largely by CMV exposure. The presence/absence analyses assumed that sequencing depth was roughly uniform across donors, and that assumption may not be true. Some IMGT-functional V segments, including TRBV6-2 and TRBV6-3, could not be distinguished by the 87-base-pair reads and were therefore excluded. Linkage disequilibrium might explain the correlated functional status among segregating V segments, but an unknown experimental factor could not be ruled out. Across donors, most TCR sequences were observed very rarely, whereas some public TCRs were present in many individuals. The authors suggested that the approach could potentially be generalized to other disease states and immunological phenotypes. In vitro tests confirmed that a few of the cytomegalovirus-associated TCR beta chains recognize cytomegalovirus antigens. A later genetic analysis associated a missense DCLRE1C variant with V-gene and J-gene trimming of TCR beta chains, and an independent cohort replicated the association. Several of the top co-occurrence clusters appeared to be linked to parvovirus B19, influenza, CMV and Epstein-Barr virus, according to a later analysis. Immune exposure information for the cohort was limited to CMV serostatus. The study listed approximately 150 TCR beta chains as associated with cytomegalovirus. Because counts were too low, 15 to 20 rarely observed V segments, including chromosome 9 orphons, were left out of the earlier analysis of about 500 of the donors. This cohort had only TCR beta chains sequenced, and the lack of alpha or paired-chain data limited which features could be detected. In a later analysis, over 15,000 TCR beta sequences were associated with specific HLA alleles at a false discovery rate of 0.05. Compared with the approximately 720-donor mean, donors in an Asian-associated ancestry cluster had fewer N-insertions in productive TCRs, according to a later genetic analysis.

The cohort comprised some 680 healthy bone marrow donors. At the time of sampling, all cohort members were nominally healthy, though unrecorded immune exposures were likely present. The donor was CMV seronegative and belonged to the group of approximately 320 seronegative cohort members. A peripheral blood sample was provided by each donor, and peripheral blood mononuclear cells were used for TCR beta sequencing. Genomic DNA was extracted from the blood cell samples with the Qiagen DNeasy Blood Extraction Kit. Sequencing input: PBMCs. Recombination connected TRBV4-1 to TRBJ2-7, with an unclear D gene assignment. The clonotype comes from a woman aged 25 to 39 in good health and CMV-seronegative. The DNA is as follows: TGCGCCAGCAGCCAGTACCTCGCCCGTTCAGGCTACGAGCAGTACTTC. Translation gives CASSQYLARSGYEQYF.